Sequencing of this T cell receptor beta chain was carried out in a study of blood T cells in healthy people across ages. Each donor's blood draw was roughly 10 milliliters of peripheral blood. At least 5 micrograms of total RNA were extracted per sample. This CDR3 has 16 residues. CDR1 is MDHEN and CDR2 is SYDVKM in the germline V gene. Deletions cut 6 bases from V and 0 bases from J, with 15 bases between. With respect to this clonotype: Its target is unknown.

Then a second PCR, running about 6 to 12 cycles, was carried out with a sample-barcoded 5' primer and a J-beta primer mix. TCRdb used MiXCR to reprocess the 5' RACE reads, holding one entry per CDR3 protein. The sample has hundreds of thousands of distinct CDR3 sequences, 30% to 45% seen once. Regarding the study as a whole: With age, beta diversity per million T cells declined roughly linearly, significantly by over 35.

This clonotype was sampled from a man between 18 and 35 years old in good health. This sequence joins TRBV28 and TRBJ1-3; TRBD1 is a possible D gene (5 bases). Sample: blood. The CDR3 loop reads CASSQYGADSGNTIYF. The CDR3 DNA is TGTGCCAGCAGCCAATACGGGGCCGACTCTGGAAACACCATATATTTT.